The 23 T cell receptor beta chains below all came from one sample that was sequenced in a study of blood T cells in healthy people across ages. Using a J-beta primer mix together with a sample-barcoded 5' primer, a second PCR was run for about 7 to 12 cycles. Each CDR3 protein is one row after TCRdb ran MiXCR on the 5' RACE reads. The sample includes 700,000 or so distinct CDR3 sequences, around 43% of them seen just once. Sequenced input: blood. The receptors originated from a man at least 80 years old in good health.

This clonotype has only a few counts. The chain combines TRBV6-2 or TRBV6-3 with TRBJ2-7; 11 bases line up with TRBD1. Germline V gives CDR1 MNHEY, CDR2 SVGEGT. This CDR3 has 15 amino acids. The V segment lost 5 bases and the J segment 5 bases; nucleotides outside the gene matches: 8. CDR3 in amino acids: CASSKSGTGGNEQYF. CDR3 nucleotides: TGTGCCAGCAGTAAATCCGGGACAGGGGGTAACGAGCAGTACTTC.

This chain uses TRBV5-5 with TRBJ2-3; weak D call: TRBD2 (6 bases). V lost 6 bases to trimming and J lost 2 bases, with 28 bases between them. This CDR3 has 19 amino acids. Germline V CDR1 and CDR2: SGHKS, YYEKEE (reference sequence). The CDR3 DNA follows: TGTGCCAGCATCCGAATATCTGGTGTCGGGGGAGCAATCACAGATACGCAGTATTTT. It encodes CASIRISGVGGAITDTQYF. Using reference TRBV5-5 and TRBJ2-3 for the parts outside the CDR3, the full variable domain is DAGVTQSPTHLIKTRGQQVTLRCSPISGHKSVSWYQQVLGQGPQFIFQYYEKEERGRGNFPDRFSARQFPNYSSELNVNALLLGDSALYLCASIRISGVGGAITDTQYFGPGTRLTVL.

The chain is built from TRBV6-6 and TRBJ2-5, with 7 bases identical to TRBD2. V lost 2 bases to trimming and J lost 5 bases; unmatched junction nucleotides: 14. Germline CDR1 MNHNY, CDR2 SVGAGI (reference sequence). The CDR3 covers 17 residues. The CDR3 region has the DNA TGTGCCAGCAGTTACGGAAAGGTGGCTAGCGGCGAGGAGACCCAGTACTTC. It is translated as CASSYGKVASGEETQYF.

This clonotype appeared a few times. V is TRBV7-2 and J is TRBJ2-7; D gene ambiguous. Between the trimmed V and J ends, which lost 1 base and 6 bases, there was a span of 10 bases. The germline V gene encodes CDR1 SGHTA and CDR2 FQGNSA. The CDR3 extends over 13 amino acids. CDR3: CASSLEIASEQYF. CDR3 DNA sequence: TGTGCCAGCAGCTTAGAGATAGCATCCGAGCAGTACTTC.

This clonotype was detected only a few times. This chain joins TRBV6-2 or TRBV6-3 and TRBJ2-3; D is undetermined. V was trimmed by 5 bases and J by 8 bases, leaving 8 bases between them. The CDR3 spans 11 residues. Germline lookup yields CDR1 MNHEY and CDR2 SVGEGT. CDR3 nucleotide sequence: TGTGCCAGCAGTGACCCCGTTACGCAGTATTTT. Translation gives CASSDPVTQYF.

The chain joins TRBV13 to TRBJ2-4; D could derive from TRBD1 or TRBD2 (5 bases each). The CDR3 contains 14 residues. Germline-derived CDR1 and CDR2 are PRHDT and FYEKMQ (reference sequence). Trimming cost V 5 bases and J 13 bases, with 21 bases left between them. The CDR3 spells CASSTPTEPWEQYF. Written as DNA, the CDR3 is TGTGCCAGCAGCACCCCGACAGAGCCTTGGGAGCAGTACTTC.

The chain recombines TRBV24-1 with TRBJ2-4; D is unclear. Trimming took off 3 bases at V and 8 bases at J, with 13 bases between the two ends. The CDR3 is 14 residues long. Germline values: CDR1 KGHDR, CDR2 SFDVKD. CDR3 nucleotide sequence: TGTGCCACCAGTGATCCGCAATTCGGGTACATTCAGTACTTC. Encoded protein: CATSDPQFGYIQYF.

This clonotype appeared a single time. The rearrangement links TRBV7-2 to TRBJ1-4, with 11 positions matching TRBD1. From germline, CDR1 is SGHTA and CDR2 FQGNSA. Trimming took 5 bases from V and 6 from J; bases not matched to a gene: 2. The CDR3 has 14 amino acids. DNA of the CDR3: TGTGCCAGCAGCCCGGACAGGGGGCATGAAAAACTGTTTTTT. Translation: CASSPDRGHEKLFF.

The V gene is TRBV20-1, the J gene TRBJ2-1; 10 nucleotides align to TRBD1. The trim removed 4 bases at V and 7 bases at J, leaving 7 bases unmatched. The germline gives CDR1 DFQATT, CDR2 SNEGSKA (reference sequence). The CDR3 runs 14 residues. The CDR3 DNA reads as TGCAGTGCTACTCCGGGACAGGGGAATAATGAGCAGTTCTTC. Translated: CSATPGQGNNEQFF.

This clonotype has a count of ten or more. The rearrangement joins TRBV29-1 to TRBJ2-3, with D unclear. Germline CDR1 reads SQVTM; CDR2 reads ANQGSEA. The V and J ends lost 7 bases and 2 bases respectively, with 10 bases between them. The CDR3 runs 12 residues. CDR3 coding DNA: TGCAGCGCAACTCTCTACACAGATACGCAGTATTTT. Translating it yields CSATLYTDTQYF.

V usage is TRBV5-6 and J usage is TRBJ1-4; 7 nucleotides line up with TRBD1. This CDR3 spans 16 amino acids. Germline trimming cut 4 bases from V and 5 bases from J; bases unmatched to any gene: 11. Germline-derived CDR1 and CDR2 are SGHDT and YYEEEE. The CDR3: CASSIFGTGDNEKLFF. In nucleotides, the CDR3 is TGTGCCAGCAGCATCTTCGGAACAGGGGACAATGAAAAACTGTTTTTT.

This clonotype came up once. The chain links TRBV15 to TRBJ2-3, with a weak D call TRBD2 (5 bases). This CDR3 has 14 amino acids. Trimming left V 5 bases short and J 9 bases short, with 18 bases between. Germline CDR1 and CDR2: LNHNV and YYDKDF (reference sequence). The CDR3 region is CATSGRAGVVTQYF. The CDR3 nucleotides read TGTGCCACCAGCGGACGGGCCGGGGTGGTGACGCAGTATTTT.

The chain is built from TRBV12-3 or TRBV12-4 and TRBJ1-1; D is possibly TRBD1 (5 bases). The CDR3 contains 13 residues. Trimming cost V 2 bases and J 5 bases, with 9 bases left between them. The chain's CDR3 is CASSLLEGTEAFF. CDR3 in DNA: TGTGCCAGCAGTTTATTAGAGGGGACTGAAGCTTTCTTT.

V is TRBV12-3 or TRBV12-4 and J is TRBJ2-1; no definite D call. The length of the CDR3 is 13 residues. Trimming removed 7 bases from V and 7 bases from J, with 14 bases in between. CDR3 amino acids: CASKTLGQNEQFF. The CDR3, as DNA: TGTGCCAGCAAGACTCTGGGTCAAAATGAGCAGTTCTTC.

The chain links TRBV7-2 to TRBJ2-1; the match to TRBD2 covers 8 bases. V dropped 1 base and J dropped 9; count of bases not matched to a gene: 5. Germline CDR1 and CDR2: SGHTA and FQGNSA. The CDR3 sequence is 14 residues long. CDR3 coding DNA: TGTGCCAGCAGCTTAGTAGGAAGCGGGGGTGAGCAGTTCTTC. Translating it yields CASSLVGSGGEQFF.

The CDR3 spells CSVGATGVINIQYF. CDR3 coding DNA: TGCAGCGTTGGTGCGACAGGGGTTATAAACATTCAGTACTTC. The chain employs TRBV29-1 and TRBJ2-4; 8 bases fit TRBD1. The CDR3 sequence is 14 residues long. Germline loops: CDR1 SQVTM, CDR2 ANQGSEA. Germline trimming cut 4 bases from V and 6 bases from J; bases unmatched to any gene: 8. Supplemented by reference TRBV29-1 and TRBJ2-4, the full variable domain reads SAVISQKPSRDICQRGTSLTIQCQVDSQVTMMFWYRQQPGQSLTLIATANQGSEATYESGFVIDKFPISRPNLTFSTLTVSNMSPEDSSIYLCSVGATGVINIQYFGAGTRLSVL.

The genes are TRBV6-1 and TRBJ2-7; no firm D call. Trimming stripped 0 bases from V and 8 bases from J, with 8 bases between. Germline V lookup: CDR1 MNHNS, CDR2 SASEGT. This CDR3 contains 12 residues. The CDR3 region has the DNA TGTGCCAGCAGTGAAGCCCCGGCTCAGCAGTACTTC. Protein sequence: CASSEAPAQQYF.

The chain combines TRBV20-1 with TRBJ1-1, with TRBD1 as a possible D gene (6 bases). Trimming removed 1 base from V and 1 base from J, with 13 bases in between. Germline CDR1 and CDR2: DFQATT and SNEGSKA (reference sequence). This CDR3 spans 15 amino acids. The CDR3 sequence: CSARAQGRPNTEAFF. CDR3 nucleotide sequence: TGCAGTGCTAGAGCCCAGGGGAGGCCGAACACTGAAGCTTTCTTT.

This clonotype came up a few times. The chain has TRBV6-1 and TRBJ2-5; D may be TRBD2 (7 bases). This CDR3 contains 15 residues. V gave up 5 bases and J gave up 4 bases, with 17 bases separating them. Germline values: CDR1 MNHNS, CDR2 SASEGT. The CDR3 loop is CASSTRRGGGETQYF. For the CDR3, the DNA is TGTGCCAGCAGTACACGGAGGGGGGGCGGAGAGACCCAGTACTTC.

The CDR3 protein is CASSEREQGLQPQHF. The CDR3 nucleotides read TGTGCCAGCAGTGAAAGGGAACAGGGGTTACAGCCCCAGCATTTT. The chain carries TRBV6-1 and TRBJ1-5; 7 bases match TRBD1. Losses at the gene ends were 2 bases for V and 7 bases for J; bases not matched to a gene: 8. The CDR3 runs to 15 residues. CDR1 is MNHNS and CDR2 is SASEGT in the germline V gene.

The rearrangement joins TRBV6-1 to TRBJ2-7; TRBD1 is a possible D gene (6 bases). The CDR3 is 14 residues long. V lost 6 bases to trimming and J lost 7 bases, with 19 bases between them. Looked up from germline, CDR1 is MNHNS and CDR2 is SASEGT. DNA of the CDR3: TGTGCCAGCAGATTGGACAGACTCCCGGGGGAGCAGTACTTC. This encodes CASRLDRLPGEQYF.

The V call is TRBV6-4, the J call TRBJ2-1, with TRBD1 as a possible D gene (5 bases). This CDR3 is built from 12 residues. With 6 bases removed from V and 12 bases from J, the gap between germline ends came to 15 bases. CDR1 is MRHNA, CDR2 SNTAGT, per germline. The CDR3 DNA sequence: TGTGCCAGCAGCCCTGATCAGGGCGGGCAGTTCTTC. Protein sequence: CASSPDQGGQFF.

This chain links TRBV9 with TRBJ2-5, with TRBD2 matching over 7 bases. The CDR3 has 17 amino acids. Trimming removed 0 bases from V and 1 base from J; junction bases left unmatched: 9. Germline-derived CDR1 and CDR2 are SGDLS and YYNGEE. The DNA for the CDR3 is TGTGCCAGCAGCGTAGGTGGGCGGCGGGGGATCCAAGAGACCCAGTACTTC. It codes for CASSVGGRRGIQETQYF.